The 24 T cell receptor beta chains reported below all come from one sample, sequenced in a study of lymphopenia after photon versus proton radiotherapy. Sequenced by immunoSEQ multiplex PCR; TCRdb stores in-frame clones only, minus some. The table records roughly 30,000 clones, about four fifths of them present only once. Sequenced material: peripheral blood, taken from a patient treated with photon-based radiotherapy. These receptors came from a man aged 45 to 65 with gastric cancer.

The rearrangement joins TRBV11-2 to TRBJ2-7, with unresolved D. The V end lost 6 bases, the J end lost 5 bases, and 14 bases lay between the germline ends. Germline values: CDR1 SGHAT, CDR2 FQNNGV. The CDR3 runs 13 residues. CDR3 bases: TGTGCCAGCAGGGCCCTAAAAATCAACGAGCAGTACTTC. It yields the protein CASRALKINEQYF.

The V gene is TRBV7-9, the J gene TRBJ2-3; TRBD2 aligns across 7 bases. Trimming at V came to 1 base and at J to 1 base, leaving 2 bases not matched to a gene. The CDR3 length is 15 residues. The V gene's germline CDR1 is SEHNR and CDR2 FQNEAQ (reference sequence). The CDR3 loop reads CASSLVSGGTDTQYF. The DNA for the CDR3 is TGTGCCAGCAGCTTAGTCAGCGGGGGCACAGATACGCAGTATTTT.

The chain carries TRBV19 and TRBJ1-1; D is undetermined. The V gene lost 5 bases and the J gene lost 0 bases, with 10 bases spanning the gap. The CDR3 totals 14 residues. Looked up from germline, CDR1 is LNHDA and CDR2 is SQIVND (reference sequence). In nucleotides, the CDR3 is TGTGCCAGTAGTCCACAGAACATGAACACTGAAGCTTTCTTT. Protein product: CASSPQNMNTEAFF.

The chain carries TRBV5-6 and TRBJ2-1; TRBD2 aligns across 11 bases. The CDR3 length is 14 residues. V lost 3 bases and J lost 6; bases outside the gene matches: 2. CDR1 is SGHDT, CDR2 YYEEEE, per germline. Here the CDR3 reads CASSYLAGGNEQFF. The DNA for the CDR3 is TGTGCCAGCAGCTATCTAGCGGGGGGCAATGAGCAGTTCTTC.

This clone was observed a few times. This chain uses TRBV4-3 with TRBJ2-1; 11 positions agree with TRBD2. CDR3 length: 20 residues. V lost 1 base and J lost 11; bases outside the gene matches: 22. Germline V CDR1 and CDR2: LGHNA, YSLEER. This CDR3 is CASSQGSEGLFLAGGFKQFF. As DNA, the CDR3 is TGCGCCAGCAGCCAAGGTTCCGAGGGACTGTTTTTAGCGGGGGGGTTTAAGCAGTTCTTC.

The chain has TRBV6-6 and TRBJ1-5; TRBD1 aligns across 9 bases. V gave up 2 bases and J gave up 2 bases; unmatched junction bases: 4. This CDR3 is 16 amino acids long. CDR1 and CDR2 from the germline V gene are MNHNY and SVGAGI (reference sequence). CDR3 sequence reads: CASSYPRQGGNQPQHF. The CDR3 coding sequence is TGTGCCAGCAGTTACCCACGACAGGGGGGCAATCAGCCCCAGCATTTT.

The rearrangement links TRBV5-1 to TRBJ2-1; 12 bases fit TRBD2. The CDR3 covers 17 residues. Germline V gene data show CDR1 as SGHRS and CDR2 as YFSETQ. With V trimmed by 3 bases and J by 7 bases, 11 bases remained unmatched. Here the CDR3 DNA reads TGCGCCAGCAGCTCGGTACCTAGCGGGGGGGCTTCTAATGAGCAGTTCTTC. Residues: CASSSVPSGGASNEQFF.

The chain employs TRBV13 and TRBJ2-7; D is perhaps TRBD1 or TRBD2 (6 bases each). Trimming stripped 2 bases from V and 6 bases from J, with 11 bases between. The germline CDR1 and CDR2 sequences are PRHDT and FYEKMQ (reference sequence). The CDR3 runs to 13 residues. This chain's CDR3 is CASSLRGRVEQYV. The CDR3 DNA reads TGTGCCAGCAGCTTACGGGGGCGCGTCGAGCAGTACGTC.

The rearrangement links TRBV13 to TRBJ2-3, with 9 positions matching TRBD1. The V and J ends lost 5 bases and 3 bases, in that order; junction bases with no gene match: 6. In germline, CDR1 is PRHDT, CDR2 FYEKMQ (reference sequence). CDR3 length: 15 amino acids. The CDR3 DNA is TGTGCCAGCAGCCCCGGGACAGGGTTAACAGATACGCAGTATTTT. Translation: CASSPGTGLTDTQYF. The whole variable domain, remainder taken from reference TRBV13 and TRBJ2-3, is AAGVIQSPRHLIKEKRETATLKCYPIPRHDTVYWYQQGPGQDPQFLISFYEKMQSDKGSIPDRFSAQQFSDYHSELNMSSLELGDSALYFCASSPGTGLTDTQYFGPGTRLTVL.

This sequence joins TRBV5-1 and TRBJ1-6; possibly TRBD1 for D (6 bases). Trimming pared 2 bases from V and 0 bases from J, leaving 9 bases between. CDR3 size: 16 residues. Looked up from germline, CDR1 is SGHRS and CDR2 is YFSETQ. This CDR3 reads CASSFTGNSYNSPLHF. In DNA, the CDR3 is TGCGCCAGCAGCTTCACAGGGAACTCCTATAATTCACCCCTCCACTTT.

This rearrangement joins TRBV7-8 to TRBJ2-3; 12 bases line up with TRBD2. In germline, CDR1 is SGHVS, CDR2 FQNEAQ. V dropped 3 bases and J dropped 4; count of bases not matched to a gene: 5. There are 16 residues in the CDR3. The CDR3 nucleotides are TGTGCCAGCAGCTTCACTAGCGGGGGGTCGGCAGATACGCAGTATTTT. Its translation is CASSFTSGGSADTQYF.

This clone showed up just a few times. Written as DNA, the CDR3 is TGCGCCAGCAGTGAAAGGGGTTTGTTCAGAAAACTGTTTTTT. This sequence encodes CASSERGLFRKLFF. V and J are TRBV10-2 and TRBJ1-4; tentative D call: TRBD1 (5 bases). Germline V gives CDR1 WSHSY, CDR2 SAAADI. Trimming pared 3 bases from V and 10 bases from J, leaving 15 bases between. This CDR3 has 14 amino acids.

The chain recombines TRBV12-5 with TRBJ1-1; 9 bases map to TRBD1. The CDR3 extends over 15 amino acids. Germline V gene lookup returns CDR1 LGHNT and CDR2 FRNRAP. V dropped 7 bases and J dropped 1; count of bases not matched to a gene: 7. The CDR3 loop is CASALGGQGNTEAFF. In nucleotides, the CDR3 is TGTGCTAGTGCTCTCGGGGGACAGGGGAACACTGAAGCTTTCTTT.

This chain uses TRBV6-5 with TRBJ1-5; tentatively, D is TRBD1 (6 bases). Trimming took 0 bases from V and 6 from J, leaving 9 bases between them. Germline V gene sequence: CDR1 MNHEY, CDR2 SVGAGI. The CDR3 covers 14 residues. The CDR3 nucleotides are TGTGCCAGCAGTTACTCCAGGACAGTTCAGCCCCAGCATTTT. It encodes CASSYSRTVQPQHF.

The V and J genes are TRBV7-3 and TRBJ2-7; D is possibly TRBD1 (6 bases). The V end was cut by 5 bases, the J end by 3 bases, with 17 bases between. Looked up from germline, CDR1 is SGHTA and CDR2 is FQGTGA. The CDR3 sequence is 15 residues long. The CDR3 sequence: CASSLLPGQIYEQYV. The CDR3 nucleotides read TGTGCCAGCAGCCTACTACCGGGACAAATCTACGAGCAGTACGTC.

The V and J genes are TRBV7-2 and TRBJ1-5; unclear D gene. V was trimmed by 3 bases and J by 2 bases, leaving 11 bases between them. Germline CDR1 and CDR2: SGHTA and FQGNSA. CDR3 length: 15 residues. In nucleotides, the CDR3 is TGTGCCAGCAGCTTGTCCGGCCTTCGCAATCAGCCCCAGCATTTT. It translates to CASSLSGLRNQPQHF.

The chain recombines TRBV29-1 with TRBJ2-3; D is ambiguous. This CDR3 contains 12 residues. Germline CDR1 SQVTM, CDR2 ANQGSEA. V was shortened by 4 bases and J by 2 bases, with 7 bases between the two germline ends. This CDR3 is CSVVLHTDTQYF. The CDR3 DNA sequence: TGCAGCGTTGTACTCCACACAGATACGCAGTATTTT.

The rearrangement links TRBV6-1 to TRBJ2-5; the match to TRBD2 covers 8 bases. Per germline, CDR1 MNHNS and CDR2 SASEGT. The CDR3 totals 14 residues. Trimming removed 4 bases from V and 4 bases from J; junction bases left unmatched: 5. The CDR3 bases are TGTGCCAGCAGTGTGTTTGCGGGAGGAGAGACCCAGTACTTC. Translating gives CASSVFAGGETQYF.

The V call is TRBV7-8, the J call TRBJ1-1, with D perhaps matching TRBD1 (6 bases). Germline V CDR1 and CDR2: SGHVS, FQNEAQ. CDR3 length: 15 residues. V was pared by 6 bases and J by 0 bases, with 14 bases between. Here the CDR3 DNA reads TGTGCCAGCAGGAGAGCAGGGGCCTTGAACACTGAAGCTTTCTTT. Protein sequence: CASRRAGALNTEAFF. Full variable domain (rest looked up from reference TRBV7-8 and TRBJ1-1): GAGVSQSPRYKVAKRGQDVALRCDPISGHVSLFWYQQALGQGPEFLTYFQNEAQLDKSGLPSDRFFAERPEGSVSTLKIQRTQQEDSAVYLCASRRAGALNTEAFFGQGTRLTVV.

The chain combines TRBV6-6 with TRBJ1-1; D is unclear. Trimming stripped 6 bases from V and 2 bases from J, with 10 bases between. CDR1 is MNHNY and CDR2 is SVGAGI in the germline V gene (reference sequence). CDR3 length equals 13 residues. The chain's CDR3 is CASRDPRNTEAFF. CDR3 bases: TGTGCCAGCAGGGACCCCCGAAACACTGAAGCTTTCTTT.

The genes are TRBV4-3 and TRBJ2-5, with D possibly TRBD2 on 5 matching bases. The V and J ends lost 1 base and 2 bases respectively, with 11 bases between them. Looked up from germline, CDR1 is LGHNA and CDR2 is YSLEER. The CDR3 totals 15 residues. CDR3 sequence reads: CASSQGQAEQETQYF. CDR3 nucleotides: TGCGCCAGCAGCCAAGGTCAAGCGGAACAAGAGACCCAGTACTTC.

This clone was observed a few times. The chain has TRBV7-8 and TRBJ1-1; no definite D call. Trimming shortened V by 3 bases and J by 1 base, and 6 bases separated the two germline ends. This CDR3 comprises 13 residues. Per the germline V gene, CDR1 is SGHVS and CDR2 is FQNEAQ. CDR3 residues: CASSFGSNTEAFF. CDR3 sequence (DNA): TGTGCCAGCAGCTTCGGGTCGAACACTGAAGCTTTCTTT.

This clone has a handful of counts. The chain is built from TRBV11-2 and TRBJ2-1, with 8 bases that match TRBD2. The CDR3 length is 18 residues. Looked up from germline, CDR1 is SGHAT and CDR2 is FQNNGV. V was clipped by 1 base and J by 4 bases; unmatched bases: 12. The chain's CDR3 is CASSLAGPSGLGYNEQFF. DNA for the CDR3: TGTGCCAGCAGCTTAGCGGGACCTAGCGGGCTGGGGTACAATGAGCAGTTCTTC.

The chain employs TRBV2 and TRBJ2-5; D is ambiguous. Trimming removed 3 bases from V and 9 bases from J, with 8 bases in between. The CDR3 is 11 amino acids. Looked up from germline, CDR1 is SNHLY and CDR2 is FYNNEI. CDR3: CASSERVAQYF. The CDR3 nucleotides are TGTGCCAGCAGTGAGCGAGTTGCCCAGTACTTC.